This record concerns one TCR beta chain sequence. Antigen specificity is unknown. This entry is derived from a study of T-cell memory formation after mild COVID-19. Each CDR3 protein is one row after TCRdb ran MiXCR on the 5' RACE reads. The sample holds tens of thousands of distinct CDR3 sequences; roughly 7.2% are singletons and the top ten take about 32%. The study's findings and limits: CD4+ clones that contracted lay mainly in CM and EM; CD8+ ones lay in EMRA. A subset of responding clones appeared in pre-infection memory, suggesting cross-reactive memory joined.

The germline gives CDR1 LGHNA, CDR2 YNFKEQ. Trimming took 1 base from V and 2 from J, leaving 10 bases between them. This CDR3 contains 15 residues. The chain combines TRBV4-2 with TRBJ2-3; no clear D gene. The sequence derives from a man between 18 and 29 years old who had mild COVID-19 (a few samples of this study predate the infection). Cell type and time point are not known. What was sequenced was PBMCs or a T cell subset sorted from them (not recorded which). Here the CDR3 reads CASSQAVLPTDTQYF. For the CDR3, the DNA is TGTGCCAGCAGCCAAGCCGTCCTCCCCACAGATACGCAGTATTTT.